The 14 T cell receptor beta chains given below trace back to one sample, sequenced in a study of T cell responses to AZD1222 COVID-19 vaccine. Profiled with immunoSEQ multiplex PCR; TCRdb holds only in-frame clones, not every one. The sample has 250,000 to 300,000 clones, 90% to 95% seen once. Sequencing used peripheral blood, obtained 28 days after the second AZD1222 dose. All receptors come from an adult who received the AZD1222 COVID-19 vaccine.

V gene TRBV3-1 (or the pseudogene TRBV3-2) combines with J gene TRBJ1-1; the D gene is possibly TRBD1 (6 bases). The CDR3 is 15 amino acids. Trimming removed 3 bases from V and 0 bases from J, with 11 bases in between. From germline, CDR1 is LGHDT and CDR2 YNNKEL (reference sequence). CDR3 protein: CASSQGGHMNTEAFF. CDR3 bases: TGTGCCAGCAGCCAGGGGGGACACATGAACACTGAAGCTTTCTTT.

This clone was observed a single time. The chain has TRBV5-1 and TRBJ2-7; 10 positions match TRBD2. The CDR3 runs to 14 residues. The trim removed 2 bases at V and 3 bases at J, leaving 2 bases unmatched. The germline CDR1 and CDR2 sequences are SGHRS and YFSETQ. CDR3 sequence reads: CASSFTSGIYEQYF. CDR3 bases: TGCGCCAGCAGCTTTACTAGCGGGATCTACGAGCAGTACTTC.

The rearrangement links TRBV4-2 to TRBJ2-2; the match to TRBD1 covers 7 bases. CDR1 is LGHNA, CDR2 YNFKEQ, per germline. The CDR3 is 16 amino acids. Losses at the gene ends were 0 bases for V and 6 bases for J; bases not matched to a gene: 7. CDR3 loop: CASSQDTGAFPGELFF. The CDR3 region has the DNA TGTGCCAGCAGCCAAGATACAGGGGCATTTCCCGGGGAGCTGTTTTTT.

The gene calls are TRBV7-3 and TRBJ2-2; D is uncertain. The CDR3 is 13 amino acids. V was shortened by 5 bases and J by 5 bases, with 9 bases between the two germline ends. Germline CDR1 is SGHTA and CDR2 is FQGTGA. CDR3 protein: CASSETSTGELFF. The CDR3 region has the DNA TGTGCCAGCAGCGAGACCTCAACCGGGGAGCTGTTTTTT.

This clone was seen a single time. The CDR3, as DNA: TGCGCCAGCAGTAGGGCGGGAGGGAACACCGGGGAGCTGTTTTTT. Its protein product is CASSRAGGNTGELFF. The J gene is TRBJ2-2, the V gene TRBV5-1; TRBD2 agrees at 8 bases. There are 15 residues in the CDR3. Per germline, CDR1 SGHRS and CDR2 YFSETQ. V trimming: 5 bases; J trimming: 1 base; junction bases outside the gene matches: 4.

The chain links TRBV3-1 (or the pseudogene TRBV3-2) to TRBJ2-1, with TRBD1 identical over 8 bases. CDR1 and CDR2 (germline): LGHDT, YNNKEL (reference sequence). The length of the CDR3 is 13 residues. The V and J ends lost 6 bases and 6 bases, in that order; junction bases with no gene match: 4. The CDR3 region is CASSLTGGNEQFF. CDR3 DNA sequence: TGTGCCAGCAGTCTCACAGGGGGCAATGAGCAGTTCTTC.

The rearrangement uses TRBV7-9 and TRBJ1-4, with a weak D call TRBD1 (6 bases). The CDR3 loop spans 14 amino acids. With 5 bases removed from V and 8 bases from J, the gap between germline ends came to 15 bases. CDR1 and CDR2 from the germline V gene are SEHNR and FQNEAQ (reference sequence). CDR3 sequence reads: CASSDRDIGEKLFF. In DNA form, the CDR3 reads TGTGCCAGCAGCGACCGGGACATTGGGGAAAAACTGTTTTTT. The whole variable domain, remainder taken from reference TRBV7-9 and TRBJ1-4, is DTGVSQNPRHKITKRGQNVTFRCDPISEHNRLYWYRQTLGQGPEFLTYFQNEAQLEKSRLLSDRFSAERPKGSFSTLEIQRTEQGDSAMYLCASSDRDIGEKLFFGSGTQLSVL.

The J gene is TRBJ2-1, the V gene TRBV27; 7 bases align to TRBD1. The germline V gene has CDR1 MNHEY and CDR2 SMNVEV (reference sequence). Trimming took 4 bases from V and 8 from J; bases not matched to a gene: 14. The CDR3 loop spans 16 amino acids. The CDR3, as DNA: TGTGCCAGCAGTTCCGAACAGGGGTTTGGACAGGATGAGCAGTTCTTC. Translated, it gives CASSSEQGFGQDEQFF.

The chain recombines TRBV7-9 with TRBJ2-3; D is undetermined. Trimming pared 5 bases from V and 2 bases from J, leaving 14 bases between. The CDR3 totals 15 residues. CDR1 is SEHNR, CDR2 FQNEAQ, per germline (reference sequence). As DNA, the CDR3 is TGTGCCAGCAGCCCCATCCCAAGGGACACAGATACGCAGTATTTT. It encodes CASSPIPRDTDTQYF.

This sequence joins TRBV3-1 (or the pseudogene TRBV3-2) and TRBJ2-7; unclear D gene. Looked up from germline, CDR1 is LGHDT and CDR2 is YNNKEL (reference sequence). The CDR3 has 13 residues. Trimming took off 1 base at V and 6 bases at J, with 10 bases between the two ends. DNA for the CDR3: TGTGCCAGCAGCCAAGTAAGTCTGGGCGAGCAGTACTTC. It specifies CASSQVSLGEQYF.

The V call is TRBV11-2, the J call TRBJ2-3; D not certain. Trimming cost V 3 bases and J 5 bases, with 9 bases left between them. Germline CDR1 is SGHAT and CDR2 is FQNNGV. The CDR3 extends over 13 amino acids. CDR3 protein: CASSFGLGDTQYF. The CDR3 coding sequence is TGTGCCAGCAGCTTTGGGCTGGGAGATACGCAGTATTTT. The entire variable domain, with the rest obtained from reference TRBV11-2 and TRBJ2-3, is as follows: EAGVAQSPRYKIIEKRQSVAFWCNPISGHATLYWYQQILGQGPKLLIQFQNNGVVDDSQLPKDRFSAERLKGVDSTLKIQPAKLEDSAVYLCASSFGLGDTQYFGPGTRLTVL.

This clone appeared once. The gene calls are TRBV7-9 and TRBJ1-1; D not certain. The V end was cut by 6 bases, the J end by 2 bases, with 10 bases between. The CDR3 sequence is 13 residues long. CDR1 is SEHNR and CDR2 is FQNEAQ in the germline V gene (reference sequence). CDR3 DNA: TGTGCCAGCAGTATTCCCCTTAACACTGAAGCTTTCTTT. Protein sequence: CASSIPLNTEAFF.

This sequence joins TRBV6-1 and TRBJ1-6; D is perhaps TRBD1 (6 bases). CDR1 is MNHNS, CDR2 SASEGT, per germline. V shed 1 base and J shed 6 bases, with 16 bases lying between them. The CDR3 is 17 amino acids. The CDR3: CASSEGLLGAGNSPLHF. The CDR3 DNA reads TGTGCCAGCAGTGAAGGACTGTTGGGGGCAGGTAATTCACCCCTCCACTTT.

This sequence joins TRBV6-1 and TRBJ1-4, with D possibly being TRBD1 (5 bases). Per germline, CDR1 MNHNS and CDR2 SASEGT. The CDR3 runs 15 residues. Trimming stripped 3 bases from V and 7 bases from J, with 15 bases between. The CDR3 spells CASSEVLTGGEKLFF. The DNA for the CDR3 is TGTGCCAGCAGTGAGGTTCTAACAGGCGGTGAAAAACTGTTTTTT.